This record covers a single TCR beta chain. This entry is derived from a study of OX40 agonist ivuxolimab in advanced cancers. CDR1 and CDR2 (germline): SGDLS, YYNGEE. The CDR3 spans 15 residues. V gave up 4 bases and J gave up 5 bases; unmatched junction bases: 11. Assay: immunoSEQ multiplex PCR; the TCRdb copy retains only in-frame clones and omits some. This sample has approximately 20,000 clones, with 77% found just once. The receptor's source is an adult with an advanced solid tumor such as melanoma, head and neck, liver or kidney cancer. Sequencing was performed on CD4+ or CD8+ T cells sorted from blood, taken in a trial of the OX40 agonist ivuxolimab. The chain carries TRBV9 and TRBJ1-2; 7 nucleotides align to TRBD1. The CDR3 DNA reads TGTGCCAGCAGCTTCGGGACAGTCAACCTTTATGGCTACACCTTC. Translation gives CASSFGTVNLYGYTF.